This entry features one T cell receptor beta chain sequence. In the authors' workflow: Estimates of nucleated cell counts were drawn from the amplification of reference gene primers. Libraries were prepared by immunoSEQ multiplex PCR; TCRdb keeps only in-frame clonotypes and omits some of them. D and trimming were read from the DNA, whereas the V and J calls and clone size are those reported in that table. The sample lists 200,000 to 300,000 clones, approximately 86% occurring once. Germline V gene data show CDR1 as MDHEN and CDR2 as SYDVKM. V lost 8 bases and J lost 4; bases outside the gene matches: 3. The CDR3 has 12 residues. This entry comes from a study of blood T cell repertoires in COVID-19.

The rearrangement links TRBV28 to TRBJ2-7; TRBD1 agrees at 9 bases. This clonotype originated in a human donor in a cohort sampled during active COVID-19. Sequencing input: peripheral blood. The CDR3 loop reads CASRDRAYEQYF. CDR3 bases: TGTGCCAGCCGGGACAGGGCATACGAGCAGTACTTC.